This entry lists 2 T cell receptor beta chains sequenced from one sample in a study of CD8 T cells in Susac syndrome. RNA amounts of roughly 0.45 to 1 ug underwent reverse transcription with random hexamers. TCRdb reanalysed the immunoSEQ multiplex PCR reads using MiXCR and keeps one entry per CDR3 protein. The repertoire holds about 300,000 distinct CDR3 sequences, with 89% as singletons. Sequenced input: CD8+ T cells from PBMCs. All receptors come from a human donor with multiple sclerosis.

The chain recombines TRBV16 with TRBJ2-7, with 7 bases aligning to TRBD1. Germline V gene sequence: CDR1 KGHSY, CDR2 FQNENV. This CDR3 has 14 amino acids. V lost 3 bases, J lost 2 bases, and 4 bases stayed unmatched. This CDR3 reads CASSQTGFPYEQYF. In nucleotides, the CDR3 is TGTGCCAGCAGCCAGACAGGGTTCCCCTACGAGCAGTACTTC.

The DNA for the CDR3 is TGTGCCAGCAGCCGCCCATCCTACAATGAGCAGTTCTTC. Protein product: CASSRPSYNEQFF. The rearrangement links TRBV7-9 to TRBJ2-1; D is undetermined. Germline assignment: CDR1 SEHNR and CDR2 FQNEAQ (reference sequence). V was pared by 5 bases and J by 1 base, with 6 bases between. This CDR3 is built from 13 residues.